The following is a T cell receptor beta chain sequence with its context. Its antigen is as yet unknown. The time point denotes: pre-sensitization, week 0. Noted treatment: therapeutic diphenylcyclopropenone sensitization with weekly scalp DPC. The record originates from a study of human T cells and chemical hapten exposure. Overall study: The variation in per-sample TCR yields arose mainly from small differences in pooled library volumes.

The library gave individual cDNA molecules unique molecular identifiers. TCRdb recomputed calls from the RACE reads with MiXCR, one row per CDR3 protein. Of some 59,000 distinct CDR3 sequences listed, 11% were seen once; the top ten hold around 3.9%. This CDR3 comprises 15 residues. V lost 3 bases and J lost 5; bases outside the gene matches: 6. Whole-study findings and limits: Relative to control repertoires, expanded TCRs gave rise to significantly more large CDR3 similarity clusters. The number of TCRs above 1 in 1000 frequency did not change after DPC sensitization.

The chain is built from TRBV12-3 or TRBV12-4 and TRBJ2-2, with 7 bases that match TRBD1. This TCR came from a woman between 40 and 50 years old with alopecia areata. Some clones in this sample may be carry-over from other donors' samples. This specimen was whole blood, taken in connection with sensitization to the hapten diphenylcyclopropenone (DPC). The chain's CDR3 is CASSFKGARTGELFF. For the CDR3, the DNA is TGTGCCAGCAGTTTCAAGGGGGCGCGAACCGGGGAGCTGTTTTTT.